This TCR beta chain was observed in a study of blood T cell repertoires in COVID-19. Study information: Donors in the United States, Italy and Spain gave samples during acute or convalescent COVID-19.

The CDR3 runs 18 residues. The germline V gene has CDR1 KGHSH and CDR2 LQKENI. Trimming took off 6 bases at V and 5 bases at J, with 23 bases between the two ends. Clones were read by immunoSEQ multiplex PCR, and TCRdb kept only the in-frame ones, dropping some. Among roughly 71,000 clones listed, around 85% were seen once. Sequencing input: peripheral blood. The source of this sequence is a man aged 50 or older with acute or convalescent COVID-19. The chain is built from TRBV18 and TRBJ1-6; weak D call: TRBD1 (6 bases). CDR3 region: CASSLEGRTGWDNSPLHF. The CDR3 DNA is TGTGCCAGCTCTCTAGAAGGGCGAACAGGGTGGGATAATTCACCCCTCCACTTT.